This TCR beta chain was found in a study of blood T cell repertoires in COVID-19 (TCRdb year 2020). Study-level background: Samples from collaborators originated in the United States, Italy and Spain and spanned both the acute and convalescent phases of COVID-19. The prospective study material was composed of cDNA or gDNA derived from T cells, B-cell-depleted T cells, or PBMCs. Subjects who had been exposed to COVID-19, were actively infected with it, or had recovered from it provided the deeply sampled blood TCRbeta repertoires that made up the dataset. The repertoires were made available in a free public database intended to serve as a resource for research on the immune response to SARS-CoV-2. Samples came from the ongoing ImmuneRACE study (first 160 participants) plus 1,254 subjects from 6 global collaborators. Sample metadata almost always included a de-identified subject ID, COVID-19 status, age in years and sex. HLA class I and class II types, where available, came from metadata supplied by the sample provider rather than from assay-based typing. Study-wide findings and limitations: The amount of clinical and demographic metadata varied by source and participant and was provided uncurated.

As to this clone: There is no known antigen for this receptor. No base-level quality is on record; no much larger clone is a single base apart.

Collaborating institutions collected whole blood in K2EDTA tubes following their own protocols. Collaborator samples were shipped for TCRbeta analysis as frozen whole blood, isolated PBMCs, or DNA extracted from either sample type. The immunoSEQ Assay, a bias-controlled multiplex PCR, was used to amplify TCRbeta CDR3 regions from genomic DNA. For the original study's pipeline: Nucleated cell counts per sample were estimated from amplification of reference gene primers within the assay. To quantify the absolute abundance of each unique TCRbeta CDR3 rearrangement, sequence reads were collapsed and filtered. Productive Simpson clonality was computed per sample as the square root of Simpson's diversity index over productive rearrangements. Imported from immuneACCESS, the table was reduced by TCRdb to in-frame sequences with V and J called. These copies leave out some clones; in studies compared against another copy, an unresolved V gene accounts for under half, and the cause of the remainder is not known. V and J calls plus clone size are reproduced from that table; the DNA served to infer D and trimming. The sample has roughly 78,000 clones on record, around nine tenths of them singletons. More than 1.5% of the sample lies in the top ten.

Deletion took 2 bases off V and 2 bases off J, with a span of 10 bases between the germline ends. From the germline V gene, CDR1 is SGHDT and CDR2 is YYEEEE. The CDR3 runs 15 amino acids, cysteine and phenylalanine included. Only the CDR3 region is kept as DNA, spanning 45 bases read in frame from base 1. The sequence derives from a woman in her sixties or seventies with acute or convalescent COVID-19. The chain links TRBV5-6 with TRBJ2-2; tentative D gene TRBD1, with 6 bases matching. Sequencing was done on a sample of peripheral blood. The nucleotide sequence reads as follows: TGTGCCAGCAGCTTAGGACAGAGAAACACCGGGGAGCTGTTTTTT. The encoded protein is CASSLGQRNTGELFF.